The source of this TCR beta chain is a study of shared clonotypes between healthy human individuals. Measured with immunoSEQ multiplex PCR; TCRdb has only the in-frame clones, and not every one. The sample lists about 2.1 million clones; over 85% were seen once. CD45RO negativity and positive selection for CCR7 defined naive CD8 cells, a population that excluded terminally differentiated effector memory CD45RA+ cells. V lost 8 bases to trimming and J lost 2 bases, with 9 bases between them. Germline CDR1 is MNHEY and CDR2 is SMNVEV (reference sequence). The CDR3 is 12 residues long. This TCR was sampled from a man aged 18 to 29 in good health. Some clones in this sample may be carry-over from other donors' samples. The sequenced sample consisted of naive CD8+ T cells from PBMCs. V is TRBV27 and J is TRBJ1-1, with D unresolved. In nucleotides, the CDR3 is TGTGCCAGCGGGTACCTTAACACTGAAGCTTTCTTT. The encoded protein is CASGYLNTEAFF.